This T cell receptor (beta chain) came from a study of blood T cell repertoires in COVID-19 (dated by TCRdb to between 2020 and 2021). Regarding the research as a whole: Collaborator samples came from the United States, Italy and Spain and covered acute and convalescent phases of COVID-19. The prospective study material was composed of cDNA or gDNA derived from T cells, B-cell-depleted T cells, or PBMCs. Subjects who had been exposed to COVID-19, were actively infected with it, or had recovered from it provided the deeply sampled blood TCRbeta repertoires that made up the dataset. The repertoires were released in a freely available public database meant as a resource for research on the immune response to SARS-CoV-2. Samples were obtained from the ongoing ImmuneRACE study (first 160 participants) and from 1,254 subjects provided by 6 global collaborators. Nearly every sample came with metadata listing a de-identified subject ID, COVID-19 status, age in years and sex. Where HLA class I and class II types were available, the types were taken from metadata supplied by the sample provider, not from assay-based typing.

The immunoSEQ Assay, a bias-controlled multiplex PCR, was used to amplify TCRbeta CDR3 regions from genomic DNA. The source study handled its data this way. The number of nucleated cells in each sample was estimated by amplification of reference gene primers within the assay. To quantify the absolute abundance of each unique TCRbeta CDR3 rearrangement, sequence reads were collapsed and filtered. For each sample, productive Simpson clonality was calculated as the square root of Simpson's diversity index across productive rearrangements. The clones in this table, taken by TCRdb from immuneACCESS, are in-frame only. Not every clone is retained; where verified, under half of the shortfall comes from an unresolved V gene, and the cause of the rest is unknown. Clone size and V and J calls were adopted from that table, with D and trimming inferred from the DNA. The sample yields approximately 300,000 clones; almost 90% were counted once. The ten largest account for approximately 0.98% of the sample.

In the case of this clone: Its recognized antigen is unknown. There are no base qualities to consult, and no much larger clone falls within one base.

In Seattle, one collaborating source enrolled patients while the infection was active and tracked those patients longitudinally over the course of disease. Whole blood was collected in K2EDTA tubes by collaborating institutions according to the institutions' own protocols. For TCRbeta analysis, collaborators shipped samples as frozen whole blood, isolated PBMCs, or DNA extracted from either of those sample types. The investigation overall reported the following: Clinical and demographic metadata were provided uncurated, with the amount varying by source and participant.

The sequence was obtained from a woman in her 40s with COVID-19, enrolled during active disease. The specimen sequenced was peripheral blood.

CDR3 sequence: CASSGGTSNQPQHF. The nucleotides are TGTGCTAGTTCAGGGGGTACCAGCAATCAGCCCCAGCATTTT. The chain was built from TRBV12-5 and TRBJ1-5, with 7 bases aligning to TRBD1. CDR1 and CDR2 are read off the germline V gene as LGHNT and FRNRAP. The CDR3 sequence holds 14 residues, the cysteine and phenylalanine included. This entry keeps only the CDR3 DNA: 42 bases, framed from base 1. Germline trimming: 8 bases from V, 1 base from J; junction bases outside gene matches: 5.